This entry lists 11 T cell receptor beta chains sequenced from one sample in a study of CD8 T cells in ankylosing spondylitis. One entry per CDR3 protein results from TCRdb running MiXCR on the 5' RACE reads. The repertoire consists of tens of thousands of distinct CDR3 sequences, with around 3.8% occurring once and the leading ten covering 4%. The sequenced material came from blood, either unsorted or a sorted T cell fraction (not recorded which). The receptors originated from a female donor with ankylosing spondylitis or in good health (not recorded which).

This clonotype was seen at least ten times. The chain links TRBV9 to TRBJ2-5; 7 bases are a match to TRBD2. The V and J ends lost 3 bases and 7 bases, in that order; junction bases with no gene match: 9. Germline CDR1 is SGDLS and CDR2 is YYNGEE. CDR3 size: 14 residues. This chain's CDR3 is CASSAAGETGTQYF. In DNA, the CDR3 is TGTGCCAGCAGCGCGGCGGGGGAGACGGGGACCCAGTACTTC.

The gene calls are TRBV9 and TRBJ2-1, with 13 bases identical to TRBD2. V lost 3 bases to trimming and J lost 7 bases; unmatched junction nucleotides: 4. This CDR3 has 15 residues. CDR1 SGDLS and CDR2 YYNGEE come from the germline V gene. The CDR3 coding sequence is TGTGCCAGCAGCGGACTAGCGGGGGGCAGGAATGAGCAGTTCTTC. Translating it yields CASSGLAGGRNEQFF.

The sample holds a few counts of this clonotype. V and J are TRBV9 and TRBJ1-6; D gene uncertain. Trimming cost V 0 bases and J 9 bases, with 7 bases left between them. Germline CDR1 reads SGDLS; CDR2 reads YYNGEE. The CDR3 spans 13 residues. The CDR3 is CASSVGLSSPLHF. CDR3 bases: TGTGCCAGCAGCGTAGGGCTCAGTTCACCCCTCCACTTT. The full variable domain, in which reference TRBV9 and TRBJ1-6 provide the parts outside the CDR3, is DSGVTQTPKHLITATGQRVTLRCSPRSGDLSVYWYQQSLDQGLQFLIQYYNGEERAKGNILERFSAQQFPDLHSELNLSSLELGDSALYFCASSVGLSSPLHFGNGTRLTVT.

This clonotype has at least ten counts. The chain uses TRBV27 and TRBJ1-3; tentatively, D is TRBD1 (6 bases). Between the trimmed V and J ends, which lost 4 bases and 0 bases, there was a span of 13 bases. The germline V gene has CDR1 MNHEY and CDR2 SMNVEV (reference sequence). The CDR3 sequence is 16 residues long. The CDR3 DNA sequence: TGTGCCAGCAGTTACTCGACAGGTAGCTCTGGAAACACCATATATTTT. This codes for CASSYSTGSSGNTIYF.

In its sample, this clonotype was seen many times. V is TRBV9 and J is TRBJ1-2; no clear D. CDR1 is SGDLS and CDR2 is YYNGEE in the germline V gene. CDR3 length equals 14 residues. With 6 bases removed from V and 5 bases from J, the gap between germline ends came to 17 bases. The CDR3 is CASTTDKRGYGYTF. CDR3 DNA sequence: TGTGCCAGCACCACCGACAAACGCGGGTATGGCTACACCTTC. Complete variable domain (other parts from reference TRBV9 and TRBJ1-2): DSGVTQTPKHLITATGQRVTLRCSPRSGDLSVYWYQQSLDQGLQFLIQYYNGEERAKGNILERFSAQQFPDLHSELNLSSLELGDSALYFCASTTDKRGYGYTFGSGTRLTVV.

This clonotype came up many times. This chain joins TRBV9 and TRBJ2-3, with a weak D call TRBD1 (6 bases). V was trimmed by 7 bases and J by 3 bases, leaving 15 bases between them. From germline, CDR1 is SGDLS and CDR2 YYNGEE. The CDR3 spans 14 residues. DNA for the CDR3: TGTGCCAGCCGCCCAGGGGAAGCGACAGATACGCAGTATTTT. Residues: CASRPGEATDTQYF.

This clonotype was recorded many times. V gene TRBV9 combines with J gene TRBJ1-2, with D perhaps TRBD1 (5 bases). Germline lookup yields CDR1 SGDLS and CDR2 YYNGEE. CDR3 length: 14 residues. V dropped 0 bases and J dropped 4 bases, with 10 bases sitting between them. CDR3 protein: CASSVGDGLYGYTF. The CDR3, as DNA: TGTGCCAGCAGCGTAGGGGACGGCCTCTATGGCTACACCTTC.

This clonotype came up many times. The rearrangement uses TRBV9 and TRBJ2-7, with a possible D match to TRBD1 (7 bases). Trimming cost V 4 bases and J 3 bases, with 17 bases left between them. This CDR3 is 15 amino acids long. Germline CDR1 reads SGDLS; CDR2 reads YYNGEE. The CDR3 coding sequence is TGTGCCAGCAGCCCCCAATCCAGGGGGGACTACGAGCAGTACTTC. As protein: CASSPQSRGDYEQYF.

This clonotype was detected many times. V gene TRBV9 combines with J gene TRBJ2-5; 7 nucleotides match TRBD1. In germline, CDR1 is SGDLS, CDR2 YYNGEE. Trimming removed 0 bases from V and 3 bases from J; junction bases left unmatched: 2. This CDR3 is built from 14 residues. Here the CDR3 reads CASSVATGEETQYF. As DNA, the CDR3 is TGTGCCAGCAGCGTAGCTACAGGGGAAGAGACCCAGTACTTC.

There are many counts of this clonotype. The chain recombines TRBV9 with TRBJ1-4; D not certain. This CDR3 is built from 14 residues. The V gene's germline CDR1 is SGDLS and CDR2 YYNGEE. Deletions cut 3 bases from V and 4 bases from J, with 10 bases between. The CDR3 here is CASSGDGDNEKLFF. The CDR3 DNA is TGTGCCAGCAGCGGCGACGGCGATAATGAAAAACTGTTTTTT.

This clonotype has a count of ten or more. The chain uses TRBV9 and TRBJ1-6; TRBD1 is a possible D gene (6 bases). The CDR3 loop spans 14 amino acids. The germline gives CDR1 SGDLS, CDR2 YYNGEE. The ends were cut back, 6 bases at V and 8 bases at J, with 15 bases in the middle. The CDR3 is CASTGQGGDSPLHF. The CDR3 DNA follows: TGTGCCAGCACCGGACAAGGGGGGGATTCACCCCTCCACTTT.